This section outlines one T cell receptor (beta chain) sequence together with its context. Its target antigen remains unknown. One base away there is no much larger clone; base qualities are not given. In the germline V gene, CDR1 corresponds to MGHDK and CDR2 to SYGVNS. The CDR3 contains 17 residues, cysteine and phenylalanine counted. Only the CDR3 part of the read is kept: 51 bases, read in frame from the first base. Clipping removes 3 bases from V and 5 bases from J, with 15 as the unmatched junction base count. The source of the sample is a study of control samples from healthy donors and cancer patients (dated by TCRdb to about 2020). The library was made by the immunoSEQ multiplex PCR assay. This immuneACCESS table, as held by TCRdb, lists in-frame sequences with V and J called but not all clones. Of the missing ones, under half trace to an unresolved V gene in checked studies; the others have no known cause. The sample contains about 130,000 clones, around 90% of them found a single time. The ten largest clones represent around 2.5% of the sample.

Recombination linked TRBV25-1 to TRBJ2-5; a stretch of 7 junction bases matches TRBD1. The sequenced sample was blood. This receptor was taken from a man aged 18 to 30 in good health. The DNA is as follows: TGTGCCAGCAGTGAGGGACAGAGAACCGCCGCCAAGGAGACCCAGTACTTC. Its product reads: CASSEGQRTAAKETQYF.